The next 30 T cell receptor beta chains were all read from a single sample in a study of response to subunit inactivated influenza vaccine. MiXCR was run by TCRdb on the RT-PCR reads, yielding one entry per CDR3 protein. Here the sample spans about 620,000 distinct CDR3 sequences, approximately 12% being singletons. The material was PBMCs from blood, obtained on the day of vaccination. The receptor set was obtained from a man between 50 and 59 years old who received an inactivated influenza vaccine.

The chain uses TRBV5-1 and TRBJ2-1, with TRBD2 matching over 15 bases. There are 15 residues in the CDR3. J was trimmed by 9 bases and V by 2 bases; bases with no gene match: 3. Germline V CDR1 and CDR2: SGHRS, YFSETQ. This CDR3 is CASSFGTSGGSEQFF. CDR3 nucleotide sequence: TGCGCCAGCAGCTTCGGGACTAGCGGGGGGAGTGAGCAGTTCTTC.

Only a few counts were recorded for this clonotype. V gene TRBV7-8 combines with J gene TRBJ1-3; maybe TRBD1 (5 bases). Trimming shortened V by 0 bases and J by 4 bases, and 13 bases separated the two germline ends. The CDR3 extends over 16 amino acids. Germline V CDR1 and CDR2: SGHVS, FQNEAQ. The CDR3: CASSLAIQAGGNTIYF. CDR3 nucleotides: TGTGCCAGCAGCTTAGCGATACAGGCGGGGGGAAACACCATATATTTT.

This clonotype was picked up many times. CDR3 nucleotide sequence: TGTGCCAGCCGGACTAGCGGCACAGATACGCAGTATTTT. Its protein product is CASRTSGTDTQYF. V usage is TRBV12-3 or TRBV12-4 and J usage is TRBJ2-3, with TRBD2 identical over 9 bases. This CDR3 has 13 residues. Trimming cost V 8 bases and J 1 base; bases outside gene matches: 1.

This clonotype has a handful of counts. In nucleotides, the CDR3 is TGTGCCAGCCGGTCGGAAACCTCTATGAACACTGAAGCTTTCTTT. Its translation is CASRSETSMNTEAFF. The V call is TRBV4-2, the J call TRBJ1-1; D unresolved. Germline V gives CDR1 LGHNA, CDR2 YNFKEQ. V was trimmed by 8 bases and J by 0 bases, leaving 16 bases between them. The CDR3 is made up of 15 amino acids.

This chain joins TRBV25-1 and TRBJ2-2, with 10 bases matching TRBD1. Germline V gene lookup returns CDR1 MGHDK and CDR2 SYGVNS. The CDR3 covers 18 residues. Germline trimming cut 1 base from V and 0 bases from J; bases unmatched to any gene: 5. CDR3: CASSELPGQGTNTGELFF. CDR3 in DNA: TGTGCCAGCAGTGAATTACCGGGACAGGGGACGAACACCGGGGAGCTGTTTTTT.

CDR3 loop: CASSMQGASNQPQHF. In DNA form, the CDR3 reads TGTGCCAGTAGTATGCAGGGGGCGAGCAATCAGCCCCAGCATTTT. The genes are TRBV19 and TRBJ1-5, with 8 nucleotides matching TRBD1. The ends lost 3 bases at V and 1 base at J; junction bases unmatched: 2. The CDR3 runs 15 residues. Germline CDR1 reads LNHDA; CDR2 reads SQIVND (reference sequence).

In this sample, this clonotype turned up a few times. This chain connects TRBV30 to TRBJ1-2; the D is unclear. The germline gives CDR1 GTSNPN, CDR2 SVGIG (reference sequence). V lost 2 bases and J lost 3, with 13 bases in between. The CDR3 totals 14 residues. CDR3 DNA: TGTGCCTGGAGTAGGCGGACGCAGGACTATGGCTACACCTTC. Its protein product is CAWSRRTQDYGYTF.

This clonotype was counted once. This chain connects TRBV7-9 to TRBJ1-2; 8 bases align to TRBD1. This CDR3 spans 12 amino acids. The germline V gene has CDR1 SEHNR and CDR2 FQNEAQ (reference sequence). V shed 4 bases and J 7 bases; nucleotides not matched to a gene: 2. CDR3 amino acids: CASSSGGGGYTF. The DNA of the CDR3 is TGTGCCAGCAGCTCAGGGGGCGGTGGCTACACCTTC.

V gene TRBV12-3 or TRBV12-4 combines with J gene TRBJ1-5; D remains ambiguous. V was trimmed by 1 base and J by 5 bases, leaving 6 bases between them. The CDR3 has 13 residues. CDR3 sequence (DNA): TGTGCCAGCAGTTTAGTCGACGATCAGCCCCAGCATTTT. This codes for CASSLVDDQPQHF.

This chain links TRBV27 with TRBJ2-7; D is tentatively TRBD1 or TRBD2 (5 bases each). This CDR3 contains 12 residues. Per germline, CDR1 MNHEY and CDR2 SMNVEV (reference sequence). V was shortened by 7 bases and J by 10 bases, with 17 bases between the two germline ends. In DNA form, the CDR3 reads TGTGCCAGCAACAATGTAAGGGGACGACAGTACTTC. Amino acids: CASNNVRGRQYF.

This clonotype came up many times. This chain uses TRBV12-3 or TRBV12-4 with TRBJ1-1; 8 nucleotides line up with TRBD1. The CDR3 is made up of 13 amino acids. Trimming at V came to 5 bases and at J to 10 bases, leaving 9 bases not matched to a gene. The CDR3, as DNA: TGTGCCAGCAGTACTGGGGGGACAGGACCAGCTTTCTTT. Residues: CASSTGGTGPAFF.

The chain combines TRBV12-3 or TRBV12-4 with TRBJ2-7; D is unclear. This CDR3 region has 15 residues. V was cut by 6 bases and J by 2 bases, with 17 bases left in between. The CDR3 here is CASSPWVSPAYEQYF. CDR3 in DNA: TGTGCCAGCAGCCCGTGGGTCAGTCCCGCCTACGAGCAGTACTTC.

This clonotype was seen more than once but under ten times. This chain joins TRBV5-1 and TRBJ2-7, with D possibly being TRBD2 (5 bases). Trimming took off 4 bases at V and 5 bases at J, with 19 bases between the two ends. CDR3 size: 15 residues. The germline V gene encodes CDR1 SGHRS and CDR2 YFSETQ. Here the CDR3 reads CASSLKRREPDEQYF. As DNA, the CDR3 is TGCGCCAGCAGCCTAAAAAGACGGGAACCTGACGAGCAGTACTTC.

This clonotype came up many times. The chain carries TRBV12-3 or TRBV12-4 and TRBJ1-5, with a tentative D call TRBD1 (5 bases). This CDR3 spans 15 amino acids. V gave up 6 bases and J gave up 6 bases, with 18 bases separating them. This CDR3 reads CASRTGNGVLQPQHF. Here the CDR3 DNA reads TGTGCCAGCAGAACAGGAAACGGGGTGCTTCAGCCCCAGCATTTT.

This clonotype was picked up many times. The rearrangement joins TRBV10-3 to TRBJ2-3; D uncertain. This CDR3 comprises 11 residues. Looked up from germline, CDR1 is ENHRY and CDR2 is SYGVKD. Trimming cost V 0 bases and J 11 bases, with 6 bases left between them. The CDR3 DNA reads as TGTGCCATCAGTGAGTCGTGGGGGCAGTATTTT. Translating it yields CAISESWGQYF.

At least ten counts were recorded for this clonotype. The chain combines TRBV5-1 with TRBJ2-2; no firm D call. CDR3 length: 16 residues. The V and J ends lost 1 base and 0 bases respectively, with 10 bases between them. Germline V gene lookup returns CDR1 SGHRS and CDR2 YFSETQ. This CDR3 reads CASSLNARTNTGELFF. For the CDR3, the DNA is TGCGCCAGCAGCTTGAACGCCAGAACGAACACCGGGGAGCTGTTTTTT. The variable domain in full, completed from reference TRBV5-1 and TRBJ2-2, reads KAGVTQTPRYLIKTRGQQVTLSCSPISGHRSVSWYQQTPGQGLQFLFEYFSETQRNKGNFPGRFSGRQFSNSRSEMNVSTLELGDSALYLCASSLNARTNTGELFFGEGSRLTVL.

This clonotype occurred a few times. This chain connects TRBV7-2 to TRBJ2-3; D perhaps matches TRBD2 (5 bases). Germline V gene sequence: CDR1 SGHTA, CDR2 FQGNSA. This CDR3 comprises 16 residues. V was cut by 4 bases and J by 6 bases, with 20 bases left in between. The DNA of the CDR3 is TGTGCCAGCAGCTCCACCGGGAAAGGGTTTTCGGATACGCAGTATTTT. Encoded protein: CASSSTGKGFSDTQYF.

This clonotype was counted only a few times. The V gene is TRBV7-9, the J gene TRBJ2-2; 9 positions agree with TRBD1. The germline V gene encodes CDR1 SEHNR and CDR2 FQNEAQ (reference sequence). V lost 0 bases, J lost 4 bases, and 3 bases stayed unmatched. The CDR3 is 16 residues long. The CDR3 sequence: CASSLAQGARTGELFF. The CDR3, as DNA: TGTGCCAGCAGCTTAGCACAGGGGGCGCGCACCGGGGAGCTGTTTTTT.

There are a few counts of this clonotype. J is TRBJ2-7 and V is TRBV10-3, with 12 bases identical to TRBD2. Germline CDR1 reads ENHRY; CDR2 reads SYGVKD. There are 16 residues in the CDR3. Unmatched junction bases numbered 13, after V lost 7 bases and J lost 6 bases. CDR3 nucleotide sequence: TGTGCCATCACCAACGGACTAGCGGGGAGACGGGTCGAGCAGTACTTC. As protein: CAITNGLAGRRVEQYF.

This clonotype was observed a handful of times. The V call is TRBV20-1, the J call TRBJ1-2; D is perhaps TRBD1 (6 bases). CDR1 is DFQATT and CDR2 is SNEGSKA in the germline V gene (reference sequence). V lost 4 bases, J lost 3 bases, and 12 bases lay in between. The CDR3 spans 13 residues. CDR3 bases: TGCAGTGCTACAGGGGATCCCCACTATGGCTACACCTTC. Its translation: CSATGDPHYGYTF.

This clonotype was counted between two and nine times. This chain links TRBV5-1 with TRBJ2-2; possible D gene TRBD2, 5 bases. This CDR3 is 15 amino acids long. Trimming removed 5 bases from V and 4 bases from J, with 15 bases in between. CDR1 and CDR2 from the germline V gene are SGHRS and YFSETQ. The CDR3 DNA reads TGCGCCAGCAGTTCAGTCCCCGGGGTCACCGGGGAGCTGTTTTTT. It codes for CASSSVPGVTGELFF.

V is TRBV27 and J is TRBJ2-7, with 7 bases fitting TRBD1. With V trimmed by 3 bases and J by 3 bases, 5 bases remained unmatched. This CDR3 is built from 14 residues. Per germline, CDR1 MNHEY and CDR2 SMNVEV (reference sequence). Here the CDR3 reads CASSFMGQSYEQYF. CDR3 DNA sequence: TGTGCCAGCAGTTTTATGGGACAGAGCTACGAGCAGTACTTC.

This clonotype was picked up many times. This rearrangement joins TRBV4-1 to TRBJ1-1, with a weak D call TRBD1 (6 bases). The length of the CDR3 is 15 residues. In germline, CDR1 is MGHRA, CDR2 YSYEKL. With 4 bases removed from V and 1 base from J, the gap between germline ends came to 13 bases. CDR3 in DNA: TGCGCCAGCAGCCCACATCAGACAGGGAACACTGAAGCTTTCTTT. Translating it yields CASSPHQTGNTEAFF.

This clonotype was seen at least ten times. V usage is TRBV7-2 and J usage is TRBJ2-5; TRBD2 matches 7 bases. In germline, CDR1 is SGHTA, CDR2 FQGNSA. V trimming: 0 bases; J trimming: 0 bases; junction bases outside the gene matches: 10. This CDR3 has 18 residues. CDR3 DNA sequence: TGTGCCAGCAGCTTAGCGCATGGCGGGAGCCTGTACCAAGAGACCCAGTACTTC. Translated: CASSLAHGGSLYQETQYF.

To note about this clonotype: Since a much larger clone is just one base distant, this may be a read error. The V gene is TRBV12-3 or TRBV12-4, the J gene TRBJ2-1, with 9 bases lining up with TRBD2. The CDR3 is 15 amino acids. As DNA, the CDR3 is TGTGCCAGCAGTTTAAGGGTAGCGGGAGATTATGAGCAGATCTTC. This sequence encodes CASSLRVAGDYEQIF.

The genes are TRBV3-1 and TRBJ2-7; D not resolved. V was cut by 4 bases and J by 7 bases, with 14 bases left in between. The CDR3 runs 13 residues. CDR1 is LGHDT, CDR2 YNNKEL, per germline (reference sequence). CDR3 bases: TGTGCCAGCAGCCCGCGTCCGTCCCTGGAGCAGTACTTC. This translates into CASSPRPSLEQYF.

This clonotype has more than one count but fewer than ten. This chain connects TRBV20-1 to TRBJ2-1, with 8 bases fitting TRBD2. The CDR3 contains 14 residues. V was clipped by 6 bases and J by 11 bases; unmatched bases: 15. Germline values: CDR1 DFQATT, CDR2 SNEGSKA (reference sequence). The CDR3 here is CSAPLAGGYIKQFF. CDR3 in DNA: TGCAGTGCCCCCCTAGCGGGCGGGTATATTAAGCAGTTCTTC.

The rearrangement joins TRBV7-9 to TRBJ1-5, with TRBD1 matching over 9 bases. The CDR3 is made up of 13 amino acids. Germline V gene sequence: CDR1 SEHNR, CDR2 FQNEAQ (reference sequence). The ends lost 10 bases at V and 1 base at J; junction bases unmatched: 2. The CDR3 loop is CATGTGSNQPQHF. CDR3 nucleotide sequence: TGTGCCACCGGGACAGGGAGCAATCAGCCCCAGCATTTT.

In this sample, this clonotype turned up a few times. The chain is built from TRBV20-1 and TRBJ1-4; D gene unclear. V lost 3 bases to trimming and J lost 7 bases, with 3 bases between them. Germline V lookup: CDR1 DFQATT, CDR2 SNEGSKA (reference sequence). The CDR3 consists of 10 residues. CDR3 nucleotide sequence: TGCAGTGCTAGTGGTGAAAAACTGTTTTTT. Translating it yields CSASGEKLFF.

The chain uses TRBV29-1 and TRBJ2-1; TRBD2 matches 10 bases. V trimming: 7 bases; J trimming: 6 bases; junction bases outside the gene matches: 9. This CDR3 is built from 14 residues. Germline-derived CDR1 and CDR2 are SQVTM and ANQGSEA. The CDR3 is CSGTPSGSTNEQFF. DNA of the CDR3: TGCAGCGGGACCCCTAGCGGGAGTACCAATGAGCAGTTCTTC.